This is a list of T cell receptor beta chains from one sample in a study of cytomegalovirus exposure and HLA in healthy donors. Generated by immunoSEQ multiplex PCR, the TCRdb table keeps only in-frame clones and is missing some. The sample has 100,000 or so clones, about 70% seen once. The sequencing sample was made of PBMCs. The receptors shown here come from a woman aged 40 to 50 in good health and CMV-seronegative. Both conserved end residues are trimmed from each CDR3. Each record gives: CDR3 length, V gene, J gene, CDR3 protein.

>12|TRBV19|TRBJ2-3
ASSSSGSTDTQY
>15|TRBV4-1|TRBJ1-1
ASSMGQGGLLNTEAF
>11|TRBV10-2|TRBJ2-2
ASLEGLGGELF
>13|TRBV7-6|TRBJ2-2
ASSLATGGVGELF
>10|TRBV29-1|TRBJ2-1
SAGDSGQKQF
>13|TRBV7-9|TRBJ2-7
ASSKTSGRFDEQY
>12|TRBV5-1|TRBJ2-7
ASSWTGAIYEQY
>15|TRBV27|TRBJ2-3
ASSPNRGRESTDTQY
>12|TRBV19|TRBJ1-5
ASSISGYNQPQH
>15|TRBV19|TRBJ1-3
ASSTSGGLGKGNTIY
>11|TRBV7-9|TRBJ2-5
ASSLEGDTAQY
>15|TRBV7-9|TRBJ1-6
SSSSPRGSENNSPLH
>10|TRBV5-4|TRBJ1-2
ASSLLGAGYT
>12|TRBV11-3|TRBJ2-3
ASSLGQPTDTQY
>12|TRBV6-5|TRBJ2-5
ASSVLSGGETQY
>14|TRBV25-1|TRBJ1-6
ASEANLGRYNSPLH
>12|TRBV7-3|TRBJ2-5
ASSPGGGLKTQY
>12|TRBV9|TRBJ2-2
ASSVTGHTGELF
>15|TRBV27|TRBJ2-5
ASSSTIKTGTQETQY
>13|TRBV10-1|TRBJ2-6
ASSLGHSGANVLT
>13|TRBV7-9|TRBJ2-7
SSSSQREGSYEQY
>13|TRBV27|TRBJ2-7
ASSLGRTGFYEQY
>14|TRBV13|TRBJ1-1
ASSLGGTDSHTEAF
>9|TRBV5-4|TRBJ2-3
ASSFRDTQY
>11|TRBV27|TRBJ2-4
ASSQREYGIQY
>14|TRBV5-8|TRBJ2-1
ASSKGADRGFSEQF
>11|TRBV6-5|TRBJ2-4
ASRPGTENIQY
>15|TRBV5-8|TRBJ2-3
ASSVSITGINTDTQY
>12|TRBV30|TRBJ1-2
AWSVSLGADGYT
>11|TRBV18|TRBJ2-7
ASSPDSSYEQY
>14|TRBV6-6|TRBJ2-2
ASSYSSGQNTGELF
>12|TRBV6-5|TRBJ2-7
ASSTGGKSYEQY
>12|TRBV10-3|TRBJ1-5
AISESRGDQPQH
>17|TRBV19|TRBJ2-6
ASSSPFLAEVSGANVLT
>12|TRBV2|TRBJ2-2
ASSWDRGQGELF
>11|TRBV14|TRBJ1-2
ASSQVSGNGYT
>13|TRBV11-2|TRBJ2-7
ASSLRARGDYEQY
>11|TRBV30|TRBJ2-3
AWSGGKTDTQY
>15|TRBV15|TRBJ2-5
ATSTLGLAGGQETQY
>11|TRBV18|TRBJ2-7
ASSPRTDYEQY
>13|TRBV19|TRBJ2-1
ASSASGLAYNEQF
>14|TRBV21-1|TRBJ2-1
ASSASGLAGATEQF
>12|TRBV11-2|TRBJ2-1
ASSTLAAYNEQF
>14|TRBV18|TRBJ1-5
ASSPPGQGANQPQH
>13|TRBV4-2|TRBJ1-2
ASSQDRSGVGGYT
>11|TRBV7-9|TRBJ1-2
SSSFMPDYGYT
>12|TRBV6-5|TRBJ1-5
ASSYSRGWEPQH
>11|TRBV11-3|TRBJ2-7
ASSPQGAGEQY
>12|TRBV7-2|TRBJ2-7
ASSTDPGHYEQY
>11|TRBV30|TRBJ2-1
AWSVGGALGQF
>12|TRBV11-2|TRBJ2-4
ASSPSSAKNIQY
>15|TRBV4-2|TRBJ2-7
ASSKGNTGVLSYEQY
>13|TRBV30|TRBJ2-4
AWSYNTGGQNIQY
>13|TRBV6-5|TRBJ2-7
ASSYSPGGEYEQY
>11|TRBV10-3|TRBJ2-7
AISGTSGSKQY
>15|TRBV7-8|TRBJ1-6
ASSLGGRSSYNSPLH
>12|TRBV7-6|TRBJ2-1
ASSLGGHGNEQF
>12|TRBV25-1|TRBJ1-1
ASTLGGMSTEAF
>10|TRBV30|TRBJ1-1
ACNRDSNNAF
>12|TRBV10-3|TRBJ2-7
AIRPGLAAYEQY